These 13 T cell receptor beta chains share one sample of origin, sequenced in a study of blood T cell repertoires in COVID-19. The method was immunoSEQ multiplex PCR; TCRdb's version includes in-frame clones alone and lacks a portion of them. The data contain 95,000 to 130,000 clones, almost 85% of them singletons. Material: peripheral blood. Receptor source: a man between 65 and 79 years old with active or convalescent COVID-19.

The rearrangement links TRBV7-2 to TRBJ2-1; 7 bases are a match to TRBD2. J was trimmed by 5 bases and V by 5 bases; bases with no gene match: 9. Germline CDR1 and CDR2: SGHTA and FQGNSA. The CDR3 consists of 15 residues. CDR3 nucleotides: TGTGCCAGCAGCGAAATGAAGCGGGGAGACAATGAGCAGTTCTTC. This gives the protein CASSEMKRGDNEQFF.

The V and J genes are TRBV4-1 and TRBJ1-5, with D unclear. The ends were cut back, 0 bases at V and 0 bases at J, with 3 bases in the middle. In germline, CDR1 is MGHRA, CDR2 YSYEKL. CDR3 length: 14 amino acids. The chain's CDR3 is CASSQDSSNQPQHF. DNA for the CDR3: TGCGCCAGCAGCCAAGACAGTAGCAATCAGCCCCAGCATTTT.

The rearrangement uses TRBV7-3 and TRBJ1-1, with D possibly TRBD1 on 6 matching bases. This CDR3 region has 13 residues. Germline V gives CDR1 SGHTA, CDR2 FQGTGA. The V and J ends lost 4 bases and 2 bases respectively, with 8 bases between them. In nucleotides, the CDR3 is TGTGCCAGCAGCTCGGACAGAAACACTGAAGCTTTCTTT. Protein sequence: CASSSDRNTEAFF.

This rearrangement joins TRBV28 to TRBJ2-7; TRBD1 matches at 12 bases. This CDR3 is built from 15 residues. In germline, CDR1 is MDHEN, CDR2 SYDVKM. Trimming at V came to 5 bases and at J to 4 bases, leaving 6 bases not matched to a gene. The CDR3 region is CASSPGTGGAYEQYF. Here the CDR3 DNA reads TGTGCCAGCAGTCCCGGGACAGGGGGCGCGTACGAGCAGTACTTC.

The rearrangement uses TRBV7-9 and TRBJ2-1, with 7 bases aligning to TRBD1. The germline CDR1 and CDR2 sequences are SEHNR and FQNEAQ (reference sequence). The CDR3 extends over 15 amino acids. The trim removed 7 bases at V and 4 bases at J, leaving 10 bases unmatched. CDR3 nucleotides: TGTGCCAGCACCCTCAAGGGGACAGAATACAATGAGCAGTTCTTC. The encoded protein is CASTLKGTEYNEQFF.

The V call is TRBV19, the J call TRBJ2-2, with TRBD2 matching over 11 bases. This CDR3 is 16 amino acids long. Germline V gene data show CDR1 as LNHDA and CDR2 as SQIVND (reference sequence). The V segment lost 5 bases and the J segment 5 bases; nucleotides outside the gene matches: 7. The CDR3 loop reads CASSRGSGGVTGELFF. CDR3 DNA sequence: TGTGCCAGTAGTCGTGGTAGCGGGGGGGTTACCGGGGAGCTGTTTTTT.

In its sample, this clone was seen a few times. This chain links TRBV19 with TRBJ1-2, with TRBD1 matching 9 bases. In germline, CDR1 is LNHDA, CDR2 SQIVND (reference sequence). Trimming removed 5 bases from V and 5 bases from J; junction bases left unmatched: 12. The CDR3 extends over 16 amino acids. The CDR3 DNA reads as TGTGCCAGTAGTGCCCAACAGGGGGCGTCTGGATATGGCTACACCTTC. Its protein product is CASSAQQGASGYGYTF.

To note about this clone: Relative to the germline gene, one junction end is altered; a read error may explain this. The rearrangement links TRBV7-7 to TRBJ2-7, with 11 positions matching TRBD2. CDR1 SSHAT and CDR2 FNYEAQ come from the germline V gene (reference sequence). This CDR3 has 16 amino acids. The CDR3 nucleotides are TGTGCTAGCAGTCCTGGGGCTAGCGGGGGGTCCTACGAGCAGTACTTC. It specifies CASSPGASGGSYEQYF.

The CDR3 sequence: CASSLGANTEAFF. DNA for the CDR3: TGTGCCAGCAGCTTAGGCGCCAACACTGAAGCTTTCTTT. The gene calls are TRBV11-3 and TRBJ1-1; D gene uncertain. Germline V CDR1 and CDR2: SGHNT, YENEEA. The CDR3 covers 13 residues. Trimming stripped 1 base from V and 2 bases from J, with 5 bases between.

The chain carries TRBV9 and TRBJ2-1, with D possibly TRBD2 on 5 matching bases. V was pared by 1 base and J by 0 bases, with 11 bases between. The germline V gene has CDR1 SGDLS and CDR2 YYNGEE. The CDR3 has 16 amino acids. In DNA form, the CDR3 reads TGTGCCAGCAGCGTAACTTTTACTAGCTCCTACAATGAGCAGTTCTTC. Protein sequence: CASSVTFTSSYNEQFF.

This clone was seen more than once but under ten times. This chain uses TRBV19 with TRBJ2-7, with 9 nucleotides matching TRBD2. This CDR3 has 14 residues. Trimming took 3 bases from V and 6 from J; bases not matched to a gene: 6. Germline V CDR1 and CDR2: LNHDA, SQIVND (reference sequence). The CDR3 DNA reads as TGTGCCAGTAGTATCCACGGGACTAGCACCGAGCAGTACTTC. Amino acid sequence: CASSIHGTSTEQYF.

V and J are TRBV5-4 and TRBJ2-3; 8 bases are a match to TRBD2. Per germline, CDR1 SGHNT and CDR2 YYREEE (reference sequence). The ends lost 2 bases at V and 1 base at J; junction bases unmatched: 3. The CDR3 covers 15 residues. The CDR3 sequence: CASSLWRGGTDTQYF. In DNA form, the CDR3 reads TGTGCCAGCAGCTTATGGCGGGGGGGCACAGATACGCAGTATTTT.

The gene calls are TRBV30 and TRBJ1-1; D is perhaps TRBD1 (6 bases). CDR1 is GTSNPN, CDR2 SVGIG, per germline (reference sequence). CDR3 length equals 14 residues. V was cut by 0 bases and J by 1 base, with 9 bases left in between. The CDR3 is CAWSVPGANTEAFF. Here the CDR3 DNA reads TGTGCCTGGAGTGTACCAGGGGCGAACACTGAAGCTTTCTTT.